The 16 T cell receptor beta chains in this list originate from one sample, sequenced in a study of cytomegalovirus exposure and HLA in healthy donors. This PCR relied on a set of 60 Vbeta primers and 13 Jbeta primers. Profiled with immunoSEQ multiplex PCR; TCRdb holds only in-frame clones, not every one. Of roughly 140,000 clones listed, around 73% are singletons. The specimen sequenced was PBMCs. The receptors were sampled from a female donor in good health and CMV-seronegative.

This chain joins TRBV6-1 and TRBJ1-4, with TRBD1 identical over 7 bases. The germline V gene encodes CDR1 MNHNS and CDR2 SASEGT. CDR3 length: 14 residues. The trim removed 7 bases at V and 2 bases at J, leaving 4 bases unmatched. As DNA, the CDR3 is TGTGCCAGCACCTCAGGGGGTACTAATGAAAAACTGTTTTTT. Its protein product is CASTSGGTNEKLFF.

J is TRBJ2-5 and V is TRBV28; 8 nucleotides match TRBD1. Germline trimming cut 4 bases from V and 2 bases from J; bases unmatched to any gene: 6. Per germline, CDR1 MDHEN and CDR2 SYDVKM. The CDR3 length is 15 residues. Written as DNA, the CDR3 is TGTGCCAGCAGTTGGGACAGGAGAACTCAAGAGACCCAGTACTTC. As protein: CASSWDRRTQETQYF.

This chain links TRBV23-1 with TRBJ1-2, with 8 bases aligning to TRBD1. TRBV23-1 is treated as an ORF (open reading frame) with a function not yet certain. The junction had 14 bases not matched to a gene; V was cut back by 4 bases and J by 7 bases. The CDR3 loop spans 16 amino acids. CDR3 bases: TGCGCCAGCAGTCCGTCGAATACGACAGGGGTTGGTGGCTACACCTTC. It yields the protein CASSPSNTTGVGGYTF.

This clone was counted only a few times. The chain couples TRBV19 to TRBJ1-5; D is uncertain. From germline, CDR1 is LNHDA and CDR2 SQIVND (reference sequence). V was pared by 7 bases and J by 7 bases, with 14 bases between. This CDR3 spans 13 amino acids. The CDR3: CASKERERQPQHF. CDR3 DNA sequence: TGTGCCAGTAAGGAGAGGGAACGGCAGCCCCAGCATTTT.

This chain's CDR3 is CASSFLDSRRDTQYF. In nucleotides, the CDR3 is TGTGCCAGTAGCTTCCTCGACAGTAGGAGAGATACGCAGTATTTT. The genes are TRBV19 and TRBJ2-3; perhaps TRBD1 as D (5 bases). The CDR3 loop spans 15 amino acids. The V end lost 6 bases, the J end lost 5 bases, and 18 bases lay between the germline ends. Germline V gives CDR1 LNHDA, CDR2 SQIVND (reference sequence).

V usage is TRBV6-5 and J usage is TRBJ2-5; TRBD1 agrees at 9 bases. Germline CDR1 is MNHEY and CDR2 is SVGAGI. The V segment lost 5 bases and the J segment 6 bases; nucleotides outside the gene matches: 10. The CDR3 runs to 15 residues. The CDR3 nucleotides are TGTGCCAGCAGTAGGACAGGGGCTTTTACTCAGACCCAGTACTTC. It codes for CASSRTGAFTQTQYF.

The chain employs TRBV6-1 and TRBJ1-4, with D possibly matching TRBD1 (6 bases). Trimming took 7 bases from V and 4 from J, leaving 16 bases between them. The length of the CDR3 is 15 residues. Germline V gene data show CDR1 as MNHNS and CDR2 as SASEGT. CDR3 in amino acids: CASIRQATINEKLFF. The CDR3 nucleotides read TGTGCCAGCATCCGACAGGCCACCATTAATGAAAAACTGTTTTTT.

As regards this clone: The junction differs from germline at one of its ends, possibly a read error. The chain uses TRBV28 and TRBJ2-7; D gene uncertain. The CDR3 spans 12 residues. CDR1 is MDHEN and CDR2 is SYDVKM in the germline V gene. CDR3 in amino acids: CASSSPRPPLTF. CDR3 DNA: TGTGCCAGCAGTTCGCCTAGGCCCCCTCTGACCTTC. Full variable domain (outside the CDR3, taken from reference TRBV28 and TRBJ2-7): DVKVTQSSRYLVKRTGEKVFLECVQDMDHENMFWYRQDPGLGLRLIYFSYDVKMKEKGDIPEGYSVSREKKERFSLILESASTNQTSMYLCASSSPRPPLTFGPGTRLTVT.

The CDR3 here is CASSDLGPGAFNQPQHF. Written as DNA, the CDR3 is TGTGCCAGCAGTGATCTTGGGCCAGGGGCCTTCAATCAGCCCCAGCATTTT. The chain employs TRBV2 and TRBJ1-5; perhaps TRBD1 as D (6 bases). This CDR3 region has 17 residues. Germline V gene data show CDR1 as SNHLY and CDR2 as FYNNEI. The ends were cut back, 3 bases at V and 3 bases at J, with 18 bases in the middle. Looking up the rest from reference TRBV2 and TRBJ1-5 gives the full variable domain: EPEVTQTPSHQVTQMGQEVILRCVPISNHLYFYWYRQILGQKVEFLVSFYNNEISEKSEIFDDQFSVERPDGSNFTLKIRSTKLEDSAMYFCASSDLGPGAFNQPQHFGDGTRLSIL.

CDR3 coding DNA: TGTGCCAGCAGTTCGGCCGGGACTAGCGTCCACGAGCAGTACTTC. This translates into CASSSAGTSVHEQYF. V usage is TRBV27 and J usage is TRBJ2-7; 10 bases fit TRBD2. Germline lookup yields CDR1 MNHEY and CDR2 SMNVEV (reference sequence). The CDR3 is 15 amino acids. The ends lost 4 bases at V and 5 bases at J; junction bases unmatched: 8.

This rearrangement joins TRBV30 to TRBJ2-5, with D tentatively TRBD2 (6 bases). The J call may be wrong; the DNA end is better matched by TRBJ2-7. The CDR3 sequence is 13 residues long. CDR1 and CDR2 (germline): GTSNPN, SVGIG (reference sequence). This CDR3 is CAWKRARDYEQYF. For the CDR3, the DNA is TGTGCCTGGAAGCGGGCCAGGGACTACGAGCAGTACTTC.

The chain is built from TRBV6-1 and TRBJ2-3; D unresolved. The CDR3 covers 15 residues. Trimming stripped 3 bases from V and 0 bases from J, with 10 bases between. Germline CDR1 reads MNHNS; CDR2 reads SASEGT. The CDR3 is CASSDLAFSTDTQYF. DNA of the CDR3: TGTGCCAGCAGTGATCTTGCGTTTAGCACAGATACGCAGTATTTT.

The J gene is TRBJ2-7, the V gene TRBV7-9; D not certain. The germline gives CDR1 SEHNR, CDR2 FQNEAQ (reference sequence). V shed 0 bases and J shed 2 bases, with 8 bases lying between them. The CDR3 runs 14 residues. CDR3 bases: TGTGCCAGCAGCTTAGCCGACGGAGCCTACGAGCAGTACTTC. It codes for CASSLADGAYEQYF. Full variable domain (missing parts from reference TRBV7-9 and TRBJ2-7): DTGVSQNPRHKITKRGQNVTFRCDPISEHNRLYWYRQTLGQGPEFLTYFQNEAQLEKSRLLSDRFSAERPKGSFSTLEIQRTEQGDSAMYLCASSLADGAYEQYFGPGTRLTVT.

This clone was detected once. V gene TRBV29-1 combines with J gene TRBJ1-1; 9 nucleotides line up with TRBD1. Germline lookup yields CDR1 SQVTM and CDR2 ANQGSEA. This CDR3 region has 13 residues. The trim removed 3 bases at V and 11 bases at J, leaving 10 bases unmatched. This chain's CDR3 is CSVEVTGGKYAFF. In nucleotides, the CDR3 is TGCAGCGTTGAGGTTACAGGGGGCAAGTACGCTTTCTTT. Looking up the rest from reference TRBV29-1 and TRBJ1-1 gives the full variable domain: SAVISQKPSRDICQRGTSLTIQCQVDSQVTMMFWYRQQPGQSLTLIATANQGSEATYESGFVIDKFPISRPNLTFSTLTVSNMSPEDSSIYLCSVEVTGGKYAFFGQGTRLTVV.

The CDR3 spells CASSSPTAYEQYF. In nucleotides, the CDR3 is TGTGCCAGCAGCTCCCCGACAGCCTACGAGCAGTACTTC. The V gene is TRBV7-9, the J gene TRBJ2-7; D might be TRBD1 (5 bases). CDR3 length equals 13 residues. Trimming removed 4 bases from V and 2 bases from J, with 9 bases in between. Germline V gene sequence: CDR1 SEHNR, CDR2 FQNEAQ (reference sequence).

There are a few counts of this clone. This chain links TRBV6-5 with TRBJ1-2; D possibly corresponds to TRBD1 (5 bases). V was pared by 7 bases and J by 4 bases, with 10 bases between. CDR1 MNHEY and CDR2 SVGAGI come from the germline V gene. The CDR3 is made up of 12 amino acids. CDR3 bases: TGTGCCAGCAAACAGGAACCCTATGGCTACACCTTC. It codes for CASKQEPYGYTF.